These 10 T cell receptor beta chains originate from one sample sequenced in a study of blood T cell repertoires in COVID-19. The table came from immunoSEQ multiplex PCR; TCRdb's copy has only in-frame clones and leaves some out. The sample has over 200,000 clones; roughly 90% are singletons. Sequencing was carried out using peripheral blood. These receptors all stem from a man aged 55-75 years with COVID-19, enrolled during active disease.

The chain employs TRBV14 and TRBJ2-7; the D is unclear. This CDR3 has 14 amino acids. Germline assignment: CDR1 SGHDN and CDR2 FVKESK. Between the trimmed V and J ends, which lost 5 bases and 4 bases, there was a span of 15 bases. The CDR3 reads CASSSTPRSYEQYF. In nucleotides, the CDR3 is TGTGCCAGCAGCTCTACCCCCCGAAGTTACGAGCAGTACTTC.

The chain is built from TRBV7-6 and TRBJ1-5; D call uncertain. V lost 4 bases to trimming and J lost 16 bases, with 11 bases between them. Germline V gives CDR1 SGHVS, CDR2 FNYEAQ. This CDR3 is 10 amino acids long. CDR3 region: CASSYVLGHF. CDR3 nucleotide sequence: TGTGCCAGCAGCTACGTACTAGGACATTTT.

This clone was seen only a few times. The V gene is TRBV6-5, the J gene TRBJ1-6, with 7 bases lining up with TRBD1. Germline values: CDR1 MNHEY, CDR2 SVGAGI. The CDR3 runs to 16 residues. Germline trimming cut 3 bases from V and 4 bases from J; bases unmatched to any gene: 6. The CDR3 region is CASSYGDRLYNSPLHF. CDR3 DNA: TGTGCCAGCAGTTATGGGGACAGACTTTATAATTCACCCCTCCACTTT.

The V gene is TRBV5-8, the J gene TRBJ2-3; 10 nucleotides line up with TRBD1. The V and J ends lost 3 bases and 4 bases, in that order; junction bases with no gene match: 5. Germline CDR1 SGHTS, CDR2 YDEGEE. The CDR3 extends over 15 amino acids. CDR3 coding DNA: TGTGCCAGCAGCTCAGGGACAGGGGTCGCAGATACGCAGTATTTT. Translating gives CASSSGTGVADTQYF.

The chain has TRBV4-1 and TRBJ1-2; no reliable D call. This CDR3 is built from 16 residues. V lost 4 bases, J lost 4 bases, and 19 bases lay in between. Looked up from germline, CDR1 is MGHRA and CDR2 is YSYEKL. The CDR3 spells CASSPGGLLTPYGYTF. The DNA for the CDR3 is TGCGCCAGCAGCCCAGGCGGGCTGCTCACGCCCTATGGCTACACCTTC.

This chain links TRBV27 with TRBJ2-3; 12 bases map to TRBD2. Trimming cost V 2 bases and J 4 bases; bases outside gene matches: 16. This CDR3 is built from 20 residues. In germline, CDR1 is MNHEY, CDR2 SMNVEV (reference sequence). The CDR3 DNA sequence: TGTGCCAGCAGTTTAAGGCGGGCCTCCAGACTAGCGGGAGACCCAGATACGCAGTATTTT. As protein: CASSLRRASRLAGDPDTQYF.

V and J are TRBV6-6 and TRBJ2-1, with 7 bases identical to TRBD2. CDR1 and CDR2 from the germline V gene are MNHNY and SVGAGI (reference sequence). The V gene end was trimmed by 4 bases and the J gene end by 0 bases; junction bases not matched to a gene: 3. CDR3 length equals 15 residues. The CDR3 spells CASSLAGSSYNEQFF. The CDR3 nucleotides read TGTGCCAGCAGTTTAGCGGGCAGCTCCTACAATGAGCAGTTCTTC.

The chain employs TRBV9 and TRBJ2-7; possible D gene TRBD2, 6 bases. CDR1 and CDR2 (germline): SGDLS, YYNGEE. Trimming left V 0 bases short and J 0 bases short, with 7 bases between. The CDR3 is 14 amino acids. CDR3 amino acids: CASSVDGGSYEQYF. DNA of the CDR3: TGTGCCAGCAGCGTAGACGGGGGCTCCTACGAGCAGTACTTC.

The rearrangement joins TRBV7-8 to TRBJ2-1; D remains unclear. This CDR3 region has 16 residues. V lost 5 bases to trimming and J lost 0 bases, with 14 bases between them. The germline V gene has CDR1 SGHVS and CDR2 FQNEAQ. The CDR3 DNA follows: TGTGCCAGCAGCCCACCTGGGTGGAGCTCCTACAATGAGCAGTTCTTC. Translation: CASSPPGWSSYNEQFF.

This clone showed up just once. The chain links TRBV7-9 to TRBJ1-6; a weak D match, TRBD1 (5 bases). The CDR3 has 14 residues. CDR1 is SEHNR and CDR2 is FQNEAQ in the germline V gene (reference sequence). V gave up 5 bases and J gave up 7 bases, with 12 bases separating them. CDR3 nucleotides: TGTGCCAGCAGCGAAGGGGCAGAAAATTCACCCCTCCACTTT. Translating it yields CASSEGAENSPLHF.